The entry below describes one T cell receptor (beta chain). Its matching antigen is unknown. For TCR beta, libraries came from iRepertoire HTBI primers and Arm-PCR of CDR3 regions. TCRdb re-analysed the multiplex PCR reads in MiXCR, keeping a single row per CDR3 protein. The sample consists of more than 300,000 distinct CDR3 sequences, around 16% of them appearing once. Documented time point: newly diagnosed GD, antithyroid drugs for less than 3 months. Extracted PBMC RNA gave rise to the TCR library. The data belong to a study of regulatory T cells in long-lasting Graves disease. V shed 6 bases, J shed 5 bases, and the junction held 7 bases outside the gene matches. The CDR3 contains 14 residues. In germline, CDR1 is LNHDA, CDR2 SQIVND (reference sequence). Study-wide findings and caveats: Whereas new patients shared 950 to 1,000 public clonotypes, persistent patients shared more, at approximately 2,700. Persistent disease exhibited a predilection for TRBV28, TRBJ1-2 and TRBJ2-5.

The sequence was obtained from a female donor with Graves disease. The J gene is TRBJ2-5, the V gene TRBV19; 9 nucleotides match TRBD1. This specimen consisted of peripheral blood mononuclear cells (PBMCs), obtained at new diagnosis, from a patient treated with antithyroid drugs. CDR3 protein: CASRGDRVMETQYF. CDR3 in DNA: TGTGCCAGTAGGGGGGACAGGGTGATGGAGACCCAGTACTTC.